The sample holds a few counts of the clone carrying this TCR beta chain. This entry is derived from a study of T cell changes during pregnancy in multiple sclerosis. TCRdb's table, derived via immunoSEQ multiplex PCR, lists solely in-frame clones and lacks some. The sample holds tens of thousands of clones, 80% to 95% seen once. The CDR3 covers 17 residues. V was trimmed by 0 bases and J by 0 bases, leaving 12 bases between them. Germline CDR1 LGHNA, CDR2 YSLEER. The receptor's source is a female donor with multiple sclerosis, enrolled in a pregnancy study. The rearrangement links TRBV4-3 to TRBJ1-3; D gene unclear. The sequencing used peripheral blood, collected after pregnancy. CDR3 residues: CASSQDLDQRSGNTIYF. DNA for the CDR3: TGCGCCAGCAGCCAAGATTTGGATCAGCGCTCTGGAAACACCATATATTTT.